These 23 T cell receptor beta chains were all obtained from the same sample, sequenced in a study of cytomegalovirus exposure and HLA in healthy donors. TCRdb's copy holds only in-frame clones and misses some; the assay was immunoSEQ multiplex PCR. The data contain 100,000 to 150,000 clones, roughly 86% of them singletons. The sequencing input was PBMCs. All receptors derive from a man aged 25-45 years in good health and CMV-seronegative.

The chain is built from TRBV21-1 and TRBJ2-7; the table's D gene call, TRBD2, was not cross checked with the DNA. TRBV21-1 is flagged as a pseudogene. The CDR3 consists of 10 residues. The CDR3 nucleotides are TGTGCCAGCAGCCCTCACGAGCAGTACTTC. Translation: CASSPHEQYF.

V usage is TRBV2 and J usage is TRBJ2-3, with a possible D match to TRBD2 (5 bases). This CDR3 contains 14 residues. V lost 4 bases to trimming and J lost 1 base, with 9 bases between them. The V gene's germline CDR1 is SNHLY and CDR2 FYNNEI. CDR3 sequence (DNA): TGTGCCAGCAGTGTGCGGGCTGGCACAGATACGCAGTATTTT. Encoded protein: CASSVRAGTDTQYF.

The V and J genes are TRBV5-1 and TRBJ2-2; a weak D match, TRBD2 (5 bases). Germline loops: CDR1 SGHRS, CDR2 YFSETQ. The CDR3 covers 15 residues. Trimming left V 2 bases short and J 2 bases short, with 10 bases between. The CDR3 reads CASSFSGLNTGELFF. DNA of the CDR3: TGCGCCAGCAGCTTCTCGGGGTTAAACACCGGGGAGCTGTTTTTT.

The genes are TRBV2 and TRBJ2-2; 8 nucleotides agree with TRBD2. Germline-derived CDR1 and CDR2 are SNHLY and FYNNEI. Unmatched junction bases numbered 7, after V lost 0 bases and J lost 7 bases. This CDR3 comprises 16 residues. CDR3 DNA sequence: TGTGCCAGCAGTGAAGCGCGACTAGCGCTAGTCGGGGAGCTGTTTTTT. It translates to CASSEARLALVGELFF.

The CDR3 is CASSQAYIVGEDHEQYF. CDR3 DNA: TGTGCCAGCAGCCAAGCGTATATTGTGGGGGAGGACCACGAGCAGTACTTC. The rearrangement joins TRBV4-2 to TRBJ2-7, with D possibly TRBD2 on 6 matching bases. CDR3 size: 17 residues. V was pared by 1 base and J by 5 bases, with 21 bases between. Per the germline V gene, CDR1 is LGHNA and CDR2 is YNFKEQ.

This clone appeared once. This chain joins TRBV30 and TRBJ1-1; D is uncertain. CDR1 GTSNPN and CDR2 SVGIG come from the germline V gene (reference sequence). V was pared by 4 bases and J by 2 bases, with 8 bases between. The CDR3 has 12 residues. CDR3 loop: CAWIRRNTEAFF. In nucleotides, the CDR3 is TGTGCCTGGATCAGGCGAAACACTGAAGCTTTCTTT.

The table lists this clone with a count of one. The chain couples TRBV19 to TRBJ2-1, with D perhaps matching TRBD2 (5 bases). Per germline, CDR1 LNHDA and CDR2 SQIVND (reference sequence). The CDR3 is 15 residues long. With 6 bases removed from V and 4 bases from J, the gap between germline ends came to 16 bases. CDR3 residues: CASRVGGRTYNEQFF. In nucleotides, the CDR3 is TGTGCCAGTAGGGTGGGCGGGCGGACGTACAATGAGCAGTTCTTC.

This clone was picked up one time. The CDR3 sequence is CASSLSILAGENTGELFF. The CDR3 nucleotides read TGTGCCAGCAGTTTATCGATTCTAGCGGGTGAGAACACCGGGGAGCTGTTTTTT. V is TRBV27 and J is TRBJ2-2, with 8 bases that match TRBD2. With V trimmed by 0 bases and J by 1 base, 7 bases remained unmatched. This CDR3 contains 18 residues. CDR1 and CDR2 (germline): MNHEY, SMNVEV (reference sequence).

This clone appeared a single time. The rearrangement uses TRBV7-9 and TRBJ1-1; no clear D gene. The CDR3 has 12 amino acids. Germline V gene data show CDR1 as SEHNR and CDR2 as FQNEAQ (reference sequence). Trimming pared 3 bases from V and 7 bases from J, leaving 9 bases between. The CDR3 DNA reads as TGTGCCAGCAGCTTCTTAGAGCTTGAAGCTTTCTTT. It is translated as CASSFLELEAFF.

V usage is TRBV7-2 and J usage is TRBJ1-2; 10 bases fit TRBD1. The ends lost 5 bases at V and 3 bases at J; junction bases unmatched: 6. Germline CDR1 is SGHTA and CDR2 is FQGNSA. The CDR3 totals 15 residues. The CDR3 DNA reads as TGTGCCAGCAGCCTCGGACAGGGGGATTACTATGGCTACACCTTC. Translating gives CASSLGQGDYYGYTF.

This clone was detected only a few times. The V gene is TRBV18, the J gene TRBJ1-5, with a possible D match to TRBD1 (5 bases). The V and J ends lost 4 bases and 4 bases respectively, with 11 bases between them. The germline V gene has CDR1 KGHSH and CDR2 LQKENI. CDR3 length: 14 amino acids. The CDR3 loop is CASSLGGGNQPQHF. CDR3 sequence (DNA): TGTGCCAGCTCACTCGGGGGTGGGAATCAGCCCCAGCATTTT. The full variable domain, completed using reference TRBV18 and TRBJ1-5, is NAGVMQNPRHLVRRRGQEARLRCSPMKGHSHVYWYRQLPEEGLKFMVYLQKENIIDESGMPKERFSAEFPKEGPSILRIQQVVRGDSAAYFCASSLGGGNQPQHFGDGTRLSIL.

This chain links TRBV9 with TRBJ2-3; D may be TRBD1 (8 bases). The CDR3 sequence is 16 residues long. The ends were cut back, 4 bases at V and 2 bases at J, with 17 bases in the middle. From germline, CDR1 is SGDLS and CDR2 YYNGEE. The CDR3 bases are TGTGCCAGCAGCCCCAGACAGGGGAGGGCCACAGATACGCAGTATTTT. Translated: CASSPRQGRATDTQYF.

The chain has TRBV19 and TRBJ2-2; a possible D gene is TRBD1 (6 bases). Trimming took off 3 bases at V and 5 bases at J, with 13 bases between the two ends. The CDR3 is 15 amino acids. Germline V gene data show CDR1 as LNHDA and CDR2 as SQIVND (reference sequence). The CDR3 DNA reads as TGTGCCAGTAGTATCCAGGGGCGAGGGACCGGGGAGCTGTTTTTT. Translated: CASSIQGRGTGELFF.

In its sample, this clone was seen a few times. The chain is built from TRBV19 and TRBJ2-7; 10 nucleotides line up with TRBD2. J gave up 7 bases and V 6 bases, and 6 bases lay outside the gene matches. The CDR3 sequence is 13 residues long. CDR1 is LNHDA, CDR2 SQIVND, per germline (reference sequence). The CDR3 spells CASRQAGGREQYF. In DNA form, the CDR3 reads TGTGCCAGTAGGCAAGCGGGAGGGCGTGAGCAGTACTTC. Drawing the rest from reference TRBV19 and TRBJ2-7, the complete variable domain is DGGITQSPKYLFRKEGQNVTLSCEQNLNHDAMYWYRQDPGQGLRLIYYSQIVNDFQKGDIAEGYSVSREKKESFPLTVTSAQKNPTAFYLCASRQAGGREQYFGPGTRLTVT.

This clone was observed a few times. This CDR3 reads CASSQDDQAPGNTIYF. The CDR3 region has the DNA TGCGCCAGCAGCCAAGATGACCAGGCCCCTGGAAACACCATATATTTT. The chain recombines TRBV4-3 with TRBJ1-3; D call uncertain. The ends were cut back, 0 bases at V and 2 bases at J, with 11 bases in the middle. From germline, CDR1 is LGHNA and CDR2 YSLEER. The CDR3 spans 16 residues.

The chain combines TRBV11-2 with TRBJ2-7; 8 nucleotides line up with TRBD1. J was trimmed by 1 base and V by 2 bases; bases with no gene match: 7. Germline CDR1 and CDR2: SGHAT and FQNNGV. This CDR3 is built from 16 residues. CDR3 nucleotide sequence: TGTGCCAGCAGCTTAAGGACAGGGCGAGCGTCCTACGAGCAGTACTTC. Encoded protein: CASSLRTGRASYEQYF.

Only a few counts were recorded for this clone. This chain connects TRBV5-4 to TRBJ1-4, with TRBD1 identical over 8 bases. The CDR3 is 17 residues long. Germline V gene lookup returns CDR1 SGHNT and CDR2 YYREEE (reference sequence). The junction had 12 bases not matched to a gene; V was cut back by 4 bases and J by 4 bases. The CDR3 loop reads CASSPLGGDRGNEKLFF. The CDR3 DNA sequence: TGTGCCAGCAGCCCGCTGGGTGGAGACAGGGGTAATGAAAAACTGTTTTTT.

The chain has TRBV12-5 and TRBJ1-6; TRBD1 might be the D (6 bases). The germline CDR1 and CDR2 sequences are LGHNT and FRNRAP. Between the trimmed V and J ends, which lost 7 bases and 10 bases, there was a span of 17 bases. There are 14 residues in the CDR3. The CDR3 DNA follows: TGTGCTAGTGATTCCCGGGCAGGGGCATCACCCCTCCACTTT. Translating it yields CASDSRAGASPLHF. Looking up the rest from reference TRBV12-5 and TRBJ1-6 gives the full variable domain: DARVTQTPRHKVTEMGQEVTMRCQPILGHNTVFWYRQTMMQGLELLAYFRNRAPLDDSGMPKDRFSAEMPDATLATLKIQPSEPRDSAVYFCASDSRAGASPLHFGNGTRLTVT.

The rearrangement links TRBV5-1 to TRBJ2-1, with TRBD2 identical over 16 bases. V lost 2 bases and J lost 1; bases outside the gene matches: 6. Germline V gives CDR1 SGHRS, CDR2 YFSETQ. The CDR3 sequence is 19 residues long. The CDR3 nucleotides read TGCGCCAGCAGCTTCTTGGGACTAGCGGGAGGGCCGTCCTACAATGAGCAGTTCTTC. Its translation: CASSFLGLAGGPSYNEQFF.

V usage is TRBV2 and J usage is TRBJ1-4, with D hard to call. Deletions cut 0 bases from V and 6 bases from J, with 8 bases between. CDR1 SNHLY and CDR2 FYNNEI come from the germline V gene. The CDR3 is 14 amino acids. The CDR3: CASSEAGEDEKLFF. CDR3 nucleotide sequence: TGTGCCAGCAGTGAAGCAGGCGAGGATGAAAAACTGTTTTTT.

This chain links TRBV7-2 with TRBJ2-1, with D perhaps matching TRBD2 (5 bases). Germline CDR1 reads SGHTA; CDR2 reads FQGNSA. Trimming removed 1 base at V and 0 bases at J, with 13 bases between. This CDR3 is 17 amino acids long. The CDR3 DNA reads as TGTGCCAGCAGCTTAGGACTACAACGCGTCTCCTACAATGAGCAGTTCTTC. Amino acid sequence: CASSLGLQRVSYNEQFF.

The chain has TRBV18 and TRBJ2-7; TRBD2 might be the D (6 bases). Germline loops: CDR1 KGHSH, CDR2 LQKENI. The V and J ends lost 4 bases and 4 bases respectively, with 17 bases between them. The CDR3 has 15 amino acids. Here the CDR3 reads CASSRTEGLRYEQYF. CDR3 bases: TGTGCCAGCTCACGAACGGAGGGGTTACGTTACGAGCAGTACTTC. Full variable domain (missing parts from reference TRBV18 and TRBJ2-7): NAGVMQNPRHLVRRRGQEARLRCSPMKGHSHVYWYRQLPEEGLKFMVYLQKENIIDESGMPKERFSAEFPKEGPSILRIQQVVRGDSAAYFCASSRTEGLRYEQYFGPGTRLTVT.

The chain is built from TRBV5-1 and TRBJ2-7; tentatively, D is TRBD1 (7 bases). Germline V gives CDR1 SGHRS, CDR2 YFSETQ. Deletions cut 7 bases from V and 12 bases from J, with 14 bases between. The CDR3 length is 10 residues. The CDR3 DNA follows: TGCGCCAGCGGGGGGACAGATCTGTACTTC. Residues: CASGGTDLYF.